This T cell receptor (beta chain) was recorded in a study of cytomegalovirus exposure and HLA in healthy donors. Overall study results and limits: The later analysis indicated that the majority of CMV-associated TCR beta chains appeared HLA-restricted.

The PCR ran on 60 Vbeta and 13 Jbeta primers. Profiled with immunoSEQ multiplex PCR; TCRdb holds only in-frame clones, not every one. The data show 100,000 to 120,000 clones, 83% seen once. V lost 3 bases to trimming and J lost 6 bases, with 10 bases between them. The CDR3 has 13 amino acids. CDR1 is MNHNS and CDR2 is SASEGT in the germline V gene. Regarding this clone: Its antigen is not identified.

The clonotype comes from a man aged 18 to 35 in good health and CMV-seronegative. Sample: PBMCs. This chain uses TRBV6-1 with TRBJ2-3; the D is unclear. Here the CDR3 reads CASSDQDSDTQYF. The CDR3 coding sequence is TGTGCCAGCAGTGATCAGGATTCGGATACGCAGTATTTT.